What follows are 20 T cell receptor beta chains derived from one specimen sequenced in a study of PD-1 blockade in classical Hodgkin lymphoma. Assay: immunoSEQ multiplex PCR; the TCRdb copy retains only in-frame clones and omits some. The data contain around 18,000 clones, more than 65% of them singletons. Described time point: cycle 4 day 1 (C4D1), after 5 to 7 weeks of nivolumab. All the patients suffered relapse after autologous stem cell transplantation, and brentuximab vedotin exposure differed. Magnetic negative selection of thawed PBMCs was the method by which CD4+ T cells were purified. The sequences come from CD4+ T cells from blood, collected before the fourth cycle of nivolumab. These receptors all come from a human donor with classical Hodgkin lymphoma.

This clone has a single count. The chain links TRBV5-6 to TRBJ2-7; 12 bases agree with TRBD2. In germline, CDR1 is SGHDT, CDR2 YYEEEE. CDR3 size: 16 residues. V was clipped by 4 bases and J by 6 bases; unmatched bases: 11. The CDR3 sequence is CASSLLASGGAVEQYF. Here the CDR3 DNA reads TGTGCCAGCAGCCTGCTCGCTAGCGGGGGGGCCGTCGAGCAGTACTTC.

This clone was counted only a few times. V gene TRBV21-1 combines with J gene TRBJ1-5; the D call TRBD1 from the table was never checked on the DNA. TRBV21-1 is a listed pseudogene. This CDR3 comprises 14 residues. CDR3 DNA: TGTGCCAGCAGCAACGGACAGGACGATCAGCCCCAGCATTTT. This translates into CASSNGQDDQPQHF.

This chain links TRBV20-1 with TRBJ1-5, with no clear D. This CDR3 region has 10 residues. Germline V CDR1 and CDR2: DFQATT, SNEGSKA (reference sequence). Here the CDR3 reads CSLGEQPQHF. The CDR3 DNA reads TGCAGCCTAGGAGAGCAGCCCCAGCATTTT.

The chain joins TRBV19 to TRBJ2-2, with a weak D call TRBD1 (6 bases). V gave up 5 bases and J gave up 7 bases, with 14 bases separating them. This CDR3 is built from 14 residues. The germline CDR1 and CDR2 sequences are LNHDA and SQIVND (reference sequence). CDR3 in amino acids: CASSLGQRYGELFF. The CDR3 DNA follows: TGTGCCAGTAGTCTAGGACAGCGTTACGGGGAGCTGTTTTTT.

The gene calls are TRBV5-4 and TRBJ2-3, with TRBD2 as a possible D gene (6 bases). Germline CDR1 is SGHNT and CDR2 is YYREEE (reference sequence). V lost 4 bases to trimming and J lost 4 bases, with 13 bases between them. The CDR3 has 14 amino acids. The CDR3 reads CASSLEGRPDTQYF. In nucleotides, the CDR3 is TGTGCCAGCAGCCTGGAGGGGCGGCCAGATACGCAGTATTTT. Using reference TRBV5-4 and TRBJ2-3 for the parts outside the CDR3, the full variable domain is ETGVTQSPTHLIKTRGQQVTLRCSSQSGHNTVSWYQQALGQGPQFIFQYYREEENGRGNFPPRFSGLQFPNYSSELNVNALELDDSALYLCASSLEGRPDTQYFGPGTRLTVL.

Here the CDR3 DNA reads TGTGCCAGCAGCTTAGGGGACAGTCAAACCTACGAGCAGTACTTC. Translated, it gives CASSLGDSQTYEQYF. The chain is built from TRBV11-3 and TRBJ2-7; TRBD1 aligns across 7 bases. CDR1 and CDR2 (germline): SGHNT, YENEEA. V trimming: 1 base; J trimming: 2 bases; junction bases outside the gene matches: 5. The length of the CDR3 is 15 residues.

The chain couples TRBV5-6 to TRBJ2-2; D unclear. This CDR3 is 15 amino acids long. The germline CDR1 and CDR2 sequences are SGHDT and YYEEEE. Trimming took 2 bases from V and 3 from J, leaving 11 bases between them. For the CDR3, the DNA is TGTGCCAGCAGCTTTTTTCGGCGCGACACCGGGGAGCTGTTTTTT. This translates into CASSFFRRDTGELFF.

The V and J genes are TRBV2 and TRBJ1-1; D not certain. This CDR3 comprises 14 residues. Germline V lookup: CDR1 SNHLY, CDR2 FYNNEI. Trimming removed 5 bases from V and 1 base from J, with 11 bases in between. CDR3 in amino acids: CASSTLVTNTEAFF. For the CDR3, the DNA is TGTGCCAGCAGTACTTTAGTTACGAACACTGAAGCTTTCTTT. The entire variable domain, with the rest obtained from reference TRBV2 and TRBJ1-1, is as follows: EPEVTQTPSHQVTQMGQEVILRCVPISNHLYFYWYRQILGQKVEFLVSFYNNEISEKSEIFDDQFSVERPDGSNFTLKIRSTKLEDSAMYFCASSTLVTNTEAFFGQGTRLTVV.

The chain recombines TRBV14 with TRBJ2-7; possibly TRBD1 for D (6 bases). The CDR3 contains 17 residues. Trimming stripped 0 bases from V and 4 bases from J, with 19 bases between. CDR1 is SGHDN and CDR2 is FVKESK in the germline V gene. The CDR3 loop reads CASSQDRLLPGTYEQYF. CDR3 in DNA: TGTGCCAGCAGCCAAGATCGTTTGTTGCCAGGGACATACGAGCAGTACTTC.

Worth noting for this clone: Other DNA sequences in the sample encode the same CDR3. This chain joins TRBV27 and TRBJ2-7; TRBD2 is a possible D gene (5 bases). CDR1 and CDR2 (germline): MNHEY, SMNVEV (reference sequence). The CDR3 has 15 amino acids. V lost 6 bases, J lost 1 base, and 16 bases lay in between. The CDR3 sequence: CASSYKPGGSYEQYF. In DNA form, the CDR3 reads TGTGCCAGCAGCTATAAGCCCGGAGGTTCCTACGAGCAGTACTTC.

The chain has TRBV18 and TRBJ2-7, with 9 bases matching TRBD1. The CDR3 length is 19 residues. Germline loops: CDR1 KGHSH, CDR2 LQKENI. Trimming took 0 bases from V and 3 from J; bases not matched to a gene: 15. CDR3 amino acids: CASSPPFHRGPTPNYEQYF. As DNA, the CDR3 is TGTGCCAGCTCACCACCGTTTCACAGGGGGCCTACCCCCAACTACGAGCAGTACTTC.

The rearrangement links TRBV10-3 to TRBJ2-4; the D is unclear. CDR3 length equals 12 residues. Germline loops: CDR1 ENHRY, CDR2 SYGVKD. V lost 5 bases and J lost 3, with 5 bases in between. The CDR3 sequence is CAISNDKNIQYF. The CDR3 nucleotides are TGTGCCATCAGTAATGACAAAAACATTCAGTACTTC.

The chain combines TRBV2 with TRBJ2-5; tentatively, D is TRBD2 (6 bases). The germline V gene encodes CDR1 SNHLY and CDR2 FYNNEI. CDR3 size: 14 residues. Trimming left V 1 base short and J 5 bases short, with 11 bases between. In DNA, the CDR3 is TGTGCCAGCAGTGAAGACGGGAGACGCGAGACCCAGTACTTC. Encoded protein: CASSEDGRRETQYF.

The V call is TRBV9, the J call TRBJ2-3; 10 nucleotides agree with TRBD2. This CDR3 region has 17 residues. Germline V gives CDR1 SGDLS, CDR2 YYNGEE. Losses at the gene ends were 4 bases for V and 0 bases for J; bases not matched to a gene: 8. The CDR3 sequence: CASSFSGGSTSTDTQYF. DNA for the CDR3: TGTGCCAGCAGCTTTAGCGGGGGGAGCACTAGCACAGATACGCAGTATTTT.

The rearrangement links TRBV28 to TRBJ1-2, with a weak D call TRBD1 (6 bases). V shed 6 bases and J shed 0 bases, with 23 bases lying between them. CDR3 length: 18 amino acids. Per the germline V gene, CDR1 is MDHEN and CDR2 is SYDVKM. DNA for the CDR3: TGTGCCAGCAGAGCGCTTAAGGGGGAAGGGCCCTCTAACTATGGCTACACCTTC. Translating it yields CASRALKGEGPSNYGYTF.

The chain carries TRBV7-2 and TRBJ1-4; 7 positions match TRBD1. The CDR3 consists of 14 residues. Trimming cost V 5 bases and J 5 bases; bases outside gene matches: 5. Germline V gives CDR1 SGHTA, CDR2 FQGNSA. This CDR3 reads CASSRQGVNEKLFF. CDR3 in DNA: TGTGCCAGCAGCCGACAGGGCGTGAATGAAAAACTGTTTTTT.

V is TRBV18 and J is TRBJ2-1; 10 nucleotides agree with TRBD1. V shed 4 bases and J 3 bases; nucleotides not matched to a gene: 6. Germline CDR1 is KGHSH and CDR2 is LQKENI. This CDR3 comprises 16 residues. The DNA of the CDR3 is TGTGCCAGCTCACGTACTGGGACAGGGGTCTACAATGAGCAGTTCTTC. Protein: CASSRTGTGVYNEQFF.

The chain couples TRBV5-1 to TRBJ2-7; TRBD1 agrees at 10 bases. CDR1 is SGHRS, CDR2 YFSETQ, per germline. The junction had 3 bases not matched to a gene; V was cut back by 3 bases and J by 6 bases. This CDR3 region has 13 residues. In nucleotides, the CDR3 is TGCGCCAGCAGCTACGGACAGGGGGGCGAGCAGTACTTC. Translated, it gives CASSYGQGGEQYF.

The chain links TRBV5-1 to TRBJ1-6, with TRBD1 matching 9 bases. Germline CDR1 and CDR2: SGHRS and YFSETQ. With 4 bases clipped from V and 8 bases from J, the junction kept 10 bases outside the gene matches. CDR3 length equals 16 residues. As DNA, the CDR3 is TGCGCCAGCAGCCCGCTGACCGGACAGGGGTATTCACCCCTCCACTTT. The encoded protein is CASSPLTGQGYSPLHF.

The V call is TRBV29-1, the J call TRBJ2-7; no clear D gene. Per germline, CDR1 SQVTM and CDR2 ANQGSEA. The CDR3 covers 12 residues. Between the trimmed V and J ends, which lost 4 bases and 2 bases, there was a span of 9 bases. This CDR3 is CSVADGTYEQYF. CDR3 nucleotides: TGCAGCGTTGCGGACGGCACCTACGAGCAGTACTTC.